One T cell receptor (beta chain) is described in this entry. As yet, its antigen is unknown. The data stem from a study of human T cells and chemical hapten exposure. At the level of the study: Minor volume differences among pooled libraries chiefly drove per-sample TCR yield variation. Overall study findings and caveats: Those TCRs sitting above 1 in 1000 frequency stayed the same with DPC sensitization.

Specified time point: healthy volunteer bleed at 6 weeks. Unfractionated whole blood yielded total RNA. What the library attached to individual cDNA molecules were unique molecular identifiers. TCRdb recomputed calls from the RACE reads with MiXCR, one row per CDR3 protein. The sample records about 77,000 distinct CDR3 sequences, about 8.6% being singletons. From germline, CDR1 is MNHEY and CDR2 SVGAGI. Deletions cut 8 bases from V and 1 base from J, with 13 bases between. The CDR3 contains 14 residues. The chain joins TRBV6-5 to TRBJ2-3, with a tentative D call TRBD1 (6 bases). The sequence was obtained from a female donor in good health. Some clones in this sample may be carry-over from other donors' samples. The source material was whole blood. The CDR3, as DNA: TGTGCCAGCCAAGGGGGTCTGGGCACAGATACGCAGTATTTT. It encodes CASQGGLGTDTQYF.